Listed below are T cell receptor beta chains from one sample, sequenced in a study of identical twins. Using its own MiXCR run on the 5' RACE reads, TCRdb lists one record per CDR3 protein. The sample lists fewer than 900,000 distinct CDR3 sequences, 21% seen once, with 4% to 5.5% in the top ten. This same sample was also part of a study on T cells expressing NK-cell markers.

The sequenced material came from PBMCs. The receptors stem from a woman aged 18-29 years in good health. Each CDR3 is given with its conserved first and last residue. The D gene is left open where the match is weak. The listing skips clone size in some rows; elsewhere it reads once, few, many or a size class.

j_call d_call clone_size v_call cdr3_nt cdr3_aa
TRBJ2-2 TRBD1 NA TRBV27 TGTGCCAGCAGTTTATCTGCAGGGGGCACCGGGGAGCTGTTTTTT CASSLSAGGTGELFF
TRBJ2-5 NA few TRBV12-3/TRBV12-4 TGTGCCAGCAGTTTTCGGGGGAGTTCCCAGGAGACCCAGTACTTC CASSFRGSSQETQYF
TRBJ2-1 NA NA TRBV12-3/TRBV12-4 TGTGCCAGCAGTGTCCTCTGGGAACACTACAATGAGCAGTTCTTC CASSVLWEHYNEQFF
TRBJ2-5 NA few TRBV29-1 TGCAGCGTGGGGACGTGGGGCGGGGAGACCCAGTACTTC CSVGTWGGETQYF
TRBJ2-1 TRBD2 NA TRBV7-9 TGTGCCAGCAGCTTAGTAAACAGCGGGGGAAACAATGAGCAGTTCTTC CASSLVNSGGNNEQFF
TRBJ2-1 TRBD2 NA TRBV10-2 TGCGCCACCGGGTCGGGGGGTTTCAATGAGCAGTTCTTC CATGSGGFNEQFF
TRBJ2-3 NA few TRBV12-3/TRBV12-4 TGTGCCAGCAGTTTAGTACCGGACCCCGATACGCAGTATTTT CASSLVPDPDTQYF
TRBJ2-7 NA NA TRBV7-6 TGTGCCAGCAGCTTAGCGGCATTACAGGGATTCAACGAGCAGTACTTC CASSLAALQGFNEQYF
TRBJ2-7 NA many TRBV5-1 TGTGCCAGCAGTTTCGACAGAGCCTACGAGCAGTACTTC CASSFDRAYEQYF
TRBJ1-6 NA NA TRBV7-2 TGTGCCAGCAGCTTACTAGGGACCGAGGGTTCACCCCTCCACTTT CASSLLGTEGSPLHF
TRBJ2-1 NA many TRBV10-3 TGTGCCATCAGTGAGTCGGGGGGCAATGAGCAGTTCTTC CAISESGGNEQFF
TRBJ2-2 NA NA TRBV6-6 TGTGCCAGCAGTGGAGTGATCACCGGGGAGCTGTTTTTT CASSGVITGELFF
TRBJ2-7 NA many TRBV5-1 TGCGCCAGCAGCTTCTCGAAGGTGAGCGAGCAGTACTTC CASSFSKVSEQYF
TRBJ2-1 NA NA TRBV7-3 TGTGCCAGCAGCTCCCGTTTAGGGGGTGGATGGAATGAGCAGTTCTTC CASSSRLGGGWNEQFF
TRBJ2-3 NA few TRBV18 TGTGCCAGCTCATCCTTAGCTGATACGACAGATACGCAGTATTTT CASSSLADTTDTQYF
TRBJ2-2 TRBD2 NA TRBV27 TGTGCCAGCAGGACCCTTTTAGCGGGAGATTCGAGCGGGGAGCTGTTTTTT CASRTLLAGDSSGELFF
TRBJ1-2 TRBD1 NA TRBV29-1 TGCAGCGCCCTTGAGGCAGGGGGCCCCTACACCTTC CSALEAGGPYTF
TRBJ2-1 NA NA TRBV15 TGTGCCACCAGCAGAGTGGTAACGATTATATCGGGTGAGCAGTTCTTC CATSRVVTIISGEQFF
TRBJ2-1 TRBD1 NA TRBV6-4 TGTGCCAGCAGTGTTGAGGACAGGGGGCAGGTTGAGCAGTTCTTC CASSVEDRGQVEQFF
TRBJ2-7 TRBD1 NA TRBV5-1 TGCGCCAGCAGATACGGGACAGGGGCCGCCTACGAGCAGTACTTC CASRYGTGAAYEQYF
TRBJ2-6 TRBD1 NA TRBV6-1 TGTGCCAGCAAAAAGGGGGCCAGGGGAAGCTCTGGGGCCAACGTCCTGACTTTC CASKKGARGSSGANVLTF
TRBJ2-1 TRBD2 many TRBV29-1 TGCAGCGTTGAAGGGCTAGCGGGAGTCTGGAATGAGCAGTTCTTC CSVEGLAGVWNEQFF
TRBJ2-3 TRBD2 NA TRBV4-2 TGTGCCAGCAGCTACGGGGGGGTTGCAGATACGCAGTATTTT CASSYGGVADTQYF
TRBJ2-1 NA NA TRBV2 TGTGCCAGCAGTGAGTTACCAGGCGAGCAGTTCTTC CASSELPGEQFF
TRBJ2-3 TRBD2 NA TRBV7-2 TGTGCCAGCAGTAGCGGGAGGGCCCAGGGTACGCAGTATTTT CASSSGRAQGTQYF
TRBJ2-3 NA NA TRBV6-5 TGTGCCAGCAGTTACTATTCCGGGTCAGATACGCAGTATTTT CASSYYSGSDTQYF
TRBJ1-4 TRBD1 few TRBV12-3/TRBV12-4 TGTGCCAGCAACTACGGGACAGGGGGAAAACTGTTTTTT CASNYGTGGKLFF
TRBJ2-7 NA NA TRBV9 TGTGCCAGCAGCGTAGCTTCAAACGTAGGGGTGTACGAGCAGTACTTC CASSVASNVGVYEQYF
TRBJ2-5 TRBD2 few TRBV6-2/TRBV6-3 TGTGCCAGCAACCGGGGGGTTCAAGAGACCCAGTACTTC CASNRGVQETQYF
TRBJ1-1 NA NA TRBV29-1 TGCAGCGTTGAAGACACGGCGTTATGGAACACTGAAGCTTTCTTT CSVEDTALWNTEAFF
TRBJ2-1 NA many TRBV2 TGTGCCAGCACCATCCACGGTGTCTACAATGAGCAGTTCTTC CASTIHGVYNEQFF
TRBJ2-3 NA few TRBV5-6 TGTGCCAGCAGCTTGCGAGGCTTTAATACGCAGTATTTT CASSLRGFNTQYF
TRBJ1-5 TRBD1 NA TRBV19 TGTGCCAGTAGTAACAGGGGGCGCCCCCCTAGCAATCAGCCCCAGCATTTT CASSNRGRPPSNQPQHF
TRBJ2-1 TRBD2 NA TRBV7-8 TGTGCCAGCAGCCCCGGACTAGCGGGAGTTCGAAGTGAGCAGTTCTTC CASSPGLAGVRSEQFF
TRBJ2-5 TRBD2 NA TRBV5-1 TGCGCCAGCAGCTTGGCTGCGGGGGTGGAGACCCAGTACTTC CASSLAAGVETQYF
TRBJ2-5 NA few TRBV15 TGTGCCACCAGCAGAGATAGCTTGTTTATTGACCGGGAGTGGGAGACCCAGTACTTC CATSRDSLFIDREWETQYF
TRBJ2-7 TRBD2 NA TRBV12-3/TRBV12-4 TGTGCCAGCAGTTTACGGGCTAGCGGCCTTTACGAGCAGTACTTC CASSLRASGLYEQYF
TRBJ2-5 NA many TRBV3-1 TGTGCCAGCAGCCAAGGACAGTTGACCCCAGAGACCCAGTACTTC CASSQGQLTPETQYF
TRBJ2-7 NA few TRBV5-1 TGCGCCAGCAGCTTGACCCCCGGGACAAAGAACTACGAGCAGTACTTC CASSLTPGTKNYEQYF
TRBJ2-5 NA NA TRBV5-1 TGCGCCAGCAGCTTGGAAGTGGGCTCGGGGGAGACCCAGTACTTC CASSLEVGSGETQYF
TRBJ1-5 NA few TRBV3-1 TGTGCCAGCAGCCTCAGAGGGGTCCAGCCCCAGCATTTT CASSLRGVQPQHF
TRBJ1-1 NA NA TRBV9 TGTGCCAGCAGCGTAGGAGTTGGACAAGAAGCTTTCTTT CASSVGVGQEAFF
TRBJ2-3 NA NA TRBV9 TGTGCCAGCAGCGTAGGACAGTTCGATACGCAGTATTTT CASSVGQFDTQYF
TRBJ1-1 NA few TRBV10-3 TGTGCCATCAGTGATCCGGGGACGGGGAACACTGAAGCTTTCTTT CAISDPGTGNTEAFF
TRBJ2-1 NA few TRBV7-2 TGTGCCAGCAGCTTTAACGGGTTCGGCGAGCAGTTCTTC CASSFNGFGEQFF
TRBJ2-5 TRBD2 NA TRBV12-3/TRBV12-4 TGTGCCAGCAGTTCGTCGACTAGCCTCTCTGAGACCCAGTACTTC CASSSSTSLSETQYF
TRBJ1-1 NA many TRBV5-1 TGCGCCAGCAGCTTGGTTGGAGCTCCGAACACTGAAGCTTTCTTT CASSLVGAPNTEAFF
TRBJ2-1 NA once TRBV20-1 TGCAGTGCTGCGACAGACCACAATGAGCAGTTCTTC CSAATDHNEQFF
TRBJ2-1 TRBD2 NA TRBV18 TGTGCCAGCTCACCAAACGAGCGGGGGGAGCAGTTCTTC CASSPNERGEQFF